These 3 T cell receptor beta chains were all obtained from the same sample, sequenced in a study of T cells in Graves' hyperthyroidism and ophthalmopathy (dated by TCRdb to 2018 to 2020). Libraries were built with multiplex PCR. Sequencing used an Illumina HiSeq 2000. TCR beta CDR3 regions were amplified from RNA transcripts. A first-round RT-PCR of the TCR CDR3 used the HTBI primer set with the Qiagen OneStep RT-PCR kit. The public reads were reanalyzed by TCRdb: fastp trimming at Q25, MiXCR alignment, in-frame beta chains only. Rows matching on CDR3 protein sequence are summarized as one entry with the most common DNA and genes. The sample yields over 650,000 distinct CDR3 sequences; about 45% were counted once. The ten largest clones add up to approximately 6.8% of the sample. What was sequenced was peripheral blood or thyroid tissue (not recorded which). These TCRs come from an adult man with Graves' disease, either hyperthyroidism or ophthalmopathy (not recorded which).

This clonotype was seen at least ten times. The CDR3, as DNA: TGCAGTGCTAGACGACTAGCAGACGAGCAGTACTTC. Translated, it gives CSARRLADEQYF. V and J are TRBV20-1 and TRBJ2-7, with 7 bases aligning to TRBD2. The germline CDR1 and CDR2 sequences are DFQATT and SNEGSKA (reference sequence). V lost 2 bases and J lost 5; bases outside the gene matches: 3. This CDR3 has 12 residues.

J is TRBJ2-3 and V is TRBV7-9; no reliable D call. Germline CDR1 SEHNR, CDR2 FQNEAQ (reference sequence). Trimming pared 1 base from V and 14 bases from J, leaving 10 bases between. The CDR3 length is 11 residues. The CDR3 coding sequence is TGTGCCAGCAGCTTAGGACTCCATCGGTATTTT. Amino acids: CASSLGLHRYF. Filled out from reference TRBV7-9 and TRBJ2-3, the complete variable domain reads DTGVSQNPRHKITKRGQNVTFRCDPISEHNRLYWYRQTLGQGPEFLTYFQNEAQLEKSRLLSDRFSAERPKGSFSTLEIQRTEQGDSAMYLCASSLGLHRYFGPGTRLTVL.

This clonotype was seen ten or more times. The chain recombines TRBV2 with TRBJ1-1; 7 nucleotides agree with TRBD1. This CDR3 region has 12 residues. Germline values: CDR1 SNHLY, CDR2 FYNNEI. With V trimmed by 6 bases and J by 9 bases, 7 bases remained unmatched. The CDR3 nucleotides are TGTGCCAGCAGAGGGGACAGCGAACAAGCTTTCTTT. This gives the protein CASRGDSEQAFF.